This T cell receptor (beta chain) was profiled in a study of shared clonotypes between healthy human individuals. Study information: Samples came from a couple of female and a few male donors aged 18 to 49.

Turning to this clone: Its target is unknown.

Notes on the study in general: Clonotypes shared by all four sorted-subset donors had higher generation probabilities than non-shared clonotypes. Across subsets, estimated richness was generally greater for naive than for memory populations.

Germline V lookup: CDR1 SGDLS, CDR2 YYNGEE. The V gene lost 7 bases and the J gene lost 1 base, with 14 bases spanning the gap. This CDR3 is 14 amino acids long. The repertoire was sequenced with immunoSEQ multiplex PCR; TCRdb's copy has only in-frame clones and lacks some. The table has millions of clones, 85% to 95% seen once; the top ten hold roughly 0.13%. This rearrangement joins TRBV9 to TRBJ1-1, with D possibly matching TRBD1 (5 bases). The sequence came from a man aged 18 to 29 in good health. The source material was naive CD4+ T cells sorted from blood. Noted subset: CD45RA+ positively selected. The CDR3 here is CASSPGPANTEAFF. CDR3 DNA sequence: TGTGCCAGCTCCCCGGGACCGGCGAACACTGAAGCTTTCTTT.